A selection of T cell receptor beta chains follows, all from one sample in a study of blood T cell repertoires in COVID-19. The table came from immunoSEQ multiplex PCR; TCRdb's copy has only in-frame clones and leaves some out. Of some 250,000 clones in the sample, 75% to 90% were seen once. The sample comprised peripheral blood. The receptors were sampled from a man aged 25 to 40 with active or convalescent COVID-19. The CDR3 runs from the conserved cysteine through the conserved F or W. The order of the fields is clone size, D gene, J gene, V gene, CDR3 DNA, CDR3 protein. A D gene is named only where the DNA matches it firmly. Clone size is stated in some rows and not others, as once, few, many or a class when expanded.

NA | NA | TRBJ2-7 | TRBV10-1 | TGCGCCAGCAGTGAGTCTGCGGCATCGGGAACCTACGAGCAGTACTTC | CASSESAASGTYEQYF
once | NA | TRBJ1-3 | TRBV11-2 | TGTGCCAGCAGCTTAGCGAGACGGAGCTCTGGAAACACCATATATTTT | CASSLARRSSGNTIYF
NA | NA | TRBJ1-2 | TRBV7-2 | TGTGCCAGCAGTCTAGATCAGATTTCTGGCTACACCTTC | CASSLDQISGYTF
NA | NA | TRBJ1-5 | TRBV18 | TGTGCCAGCTCACCCGGTGCACAGTATAACCAGCCCCAGCATTTT | CASSPGAQYNQPQHF
few | NA | TRBJ1-1 | TRBV4-3 | TGCGCCAGCAGCCAACCGGGACAGAACACTGAAGCTTTCTTT | CASSQPGQNTEAFF
NA | NA | TRBJ1-3 | TRBV12-3/TRBV12-4 | TGTGCCAGCAGTTTGGACAGTGGAAACACCATATATTTT | CASSLDSGNTIYF
NA | TRBD2 | TRBJ2-1 | TRBV27 | TGTGCCAGCAGCCCAGCGGGGGGGACCCCGTTCTTC | CASSPAGGTPFF
few | TRBD2 | TRBJ2-1 | TRBV3-1/TRBV3-2 | TGTGCCAGCAGCCCTGTGAGACCAGCGGGGGGGCAATACAATGAGCAGTTCTTC | CASSPVRPAGGQYNEQFF
NA | NA | TRBJ2-7 | TRBV14 | TGTGCCAGCAGGGCCTTAAGCTCCTACGAGCAGTACTTC | CASRALSSYEQYF
NA | TRBD2 | TRBJ2-1 | TRBV7-2 | TGTGCCAGCAGCCCTAGGACTAGCGGGAGTTTGGGGGCGCAGTTCTTC | CASSPRTSGSLGAQFF
NA | NA | TRBJ2-2 | TRBV18 | TGTGCCAGCTCACCGACTAGCACCGGGGAGCTGTTTTTT | CASSPTSTGELFF
NA | TRBD2 | TRBJ2-1 | TRBV11-3 | TGTGCCAGCAGCTTACTAGCGGGGGACAATGAGCAGTTCTTC | CASSLLAGDNEQFF
NA | NA | TRBJ2-1 | TRBV5-5 | TGTGCCAGCAGCTTTAGCGGAGCCTACAATGAGCAGTTCTTC | CASSFSGAYNEQFF
NA | NA | TRBJ1-1 | TRBV6-5 | TGTGCCACCTCAGGCACCTTGAACACTGAAGCTTTCTTT | CATSGTLNTEAFF
NA | NA | TRBJ2-7 | TRBV5-5 | TGTGCCAGCAGCGGGGCGGGAGAGCAGTACTTC | CASSGAGEQYF
NA | TRBD2 | TRBJ2-5 | TRBV7-9 | TGTGCCAGCAGCTTAGGAAGCGGGGGGTCACAAGAGACCCAGTACTTC | CASSLGSGGSQETQYF
NA | TRBD2 | TRBJ2-5 | TRBV3-1/TRBV3-2 | TGTGCCAGCAGCCAGACGACTAGCGGGCAAGAGACCCAGTACTTC | CASSQTTSGQETQYF
NA | NA | TRBJ2-1 | TRBV7-2 | TGTGCCAGCAGCTTGTTGGCGGGTAGCAATGAGCAGTTCTTC | CASSLLAGSNEQFF
NA | TRBD2 | TRBJ2-7 | TRBV3-1/TRBV3-2 | TGTGCCAGCAGCAAGGTGGGGGGGAGCGACGAGCAGTACTTC | CASSKVGGSDEQYF
NA | NA | TRBJ1-4 | TRBV19 | TGTGCCAGTAGTATCCAGGGAATTAATGAAAAACTGTTTTTT | CASSIQGINEKLFF
NA | NA | TRBJ1-2 | TRBV5-1 | TGCGCCAGCAGCTCCGTAGGGGGTAGCGGCTACACCTTC | CASSSVGGSGYTF
NA | NA | TRBJ1-3 | TRBV4-2 | TGTGCCAGCAGCCAAGGCCCCTCCGGGACATCCGGAAACACCATATATTTT | CASSQGPSGTSGNTIYF
NA | TRBD1 | TRBJ1-5 | TRBV27 | TGTGCCAGCAAAGTAGGGGGACAGTCGGGGCTGCCCCAGCATTTT | CASKVGGQSGLPQHF
once | NA | TRBJ1-1 | TRBV28 | TGTGCCAGTACGAACAGGGAAGTGAGGAGTACTGAAGCTTTCTTT | CASTNREVRSTEAFF
NA | TRBD2 | TRBJ2-3 | TRBV10-1 | TGCGCCAGCAGTTCTAGCGGGGAAGTTGCAGATACGCAGTATTTT | CASSSSGEVADTQYF
NA | TRBD2 | TRBJ2-5 | TRBV5-8 | TGTGCCAGCAGCTTGTGGCCTAGCGGGGGGGAAGTTCGTGAGACCCAGTACTTC | CASSLWPSGGEVRETQYF
NA | NA | TRBJ2-3 | TRBV15 | TGTGCCACCAGCAGAGAGGGCAGGGAAGGCGCAGATACGCAGTATTTT | CATSREGREGADTQYF
NA | NA | TRBJ2-5 | TRBV27 | TGTGCCAGCAGTTTCGTAGGGGCAGAGACCCAGTACTTC | CASSFVGAETQYF
few | TRBD1 | TRBJ2-7 | TRBV5-4 | TGTGCCAGCAGCCCGAAACCGGGACAGGGTCACGAGCAGTACTTC | CASSPKPGQGHEQYF
NA | TRBD2 | TRBJ2-5 | TRBV5-1 | TGCGCCAGCAGCTTGGGTCTAGCGGGCTTCCAAGAGACCCAGTACTTC | CASSLGLAGFQETQYF
NA | TRBD1 | TRBJ1-5 | TRBV15 | TGTGCCACCAGCGACAGGGGGAGAGTCAATCAGCCCCAGCATTTT | CATSDRGRVNQPQHF
NA | NA | TRBJ1-1 | TRBV4-3 | TGCGCCAGCAGCCAAGATGTCGGGAGAAGCGAAGCTTTCTTT | CASSQDVGRSEAFF
NA | TRBD2 | TRBJ2-3 | TRBV5-1 | TGCGCCAGCGCTAGCGGGGCTCTAAACACAGATACGCAGTATTTT | CASASGALNTDTQYF
NA | NA | TRBJ1-5 | TRBV19 | TGTGCCAGTAGTATAGGGGGGGGCGCGGAACAGCCCCAGCATTTT | CASSIGGGAEQPQHF
NA | NA | TRBJ1-6 | TRBV18 | TGTGCCAGCTTAGAGGGAGTTTCTTCACCCCTCCACTTT | CASLEGVSSPLHF
NA | NA | TRBJ1-3 | TRBV3-1/TRBV3-2 | TGTGCCAGCAGCCAATCCAGGGACTCTGGAAACACCATATATTTT | CASSQSRDSGNTIYF
NA | TRBD2 | TRBJ2-3 | TRBV20-1 | TGCAGTGCAAGTACTAGCGGGGGGGCCTCTTACACAGATACGCAGTATTTT | CSASTSGGASYTDTQYF
NA | TRBD1 | TRBJ1-6 | TRBV9 | TGTGCCAGCAGCGTGTCCACAGGGGGTAATTCACCCCTCCACTTT | CASSVSTGGNSPLHF
NA | NA | TRBJ1-1 | TRBV2 | TGTGCCAGTACCAGGGGAAGGAACACTGAAGCTTTCTTT | CASTRGRNTEAFF
NA | NA | TRBJ1-1 | TRBV21-1 | TGTGCCAGCAGCAAGGGCAGGGAGGGGGTCACTGAAGCTTTCTTT | CASSKGREGVTEAFF
once | NA | TRBJ2-1 | TRBV5-6 | TGTGCCAGCAGCTTGGCCGCCCGCGGTGAGCAGTTCTTC | CASSLAARGEQFF
NA | TRBD1 | TRBJ1-2 | TRBV4-3 | TGCGCCAGCAGCCAAGGAGGGGAAGGACAGGGTATCTATGGCTACACCTTC | CASSQGGEGQGIYGYTF
NA | TRBD1 | TRBJ1-1 | TRBV6-5 | TGTGCCAGCATGGGACAGGGATGGACTGAAGCTTTCTTT | CASMGQGWTEAFF
NA | TRBD1 | TRBJ1-1 | TRBV6-5 | TGTGCCAGCAGACTAACAGGGGTTCAAGCTGAAGCTTTCTTT | CASRLTGVQAEAFF
NA | NA | TRBJ2-4 | TRBV6-6 | TGTGCCAGCAGTTACGGGGGGGCCAAAAACATTCAGTACTTC | CASSYGGAKNIQYF
NA | NA | TRBJ2-7 | TRBV4-1 | TGCGCCAGCAGCCATCCAGGGAAGCCCTACGAGCAGTACTTC | CASSHPGKPYEQYF
NA | TRBD1 | TRBJ1-4 | TRBV2 | TGTGCCAGCAGTGAATACAGGGGTGCCGACAAACTGTTTTTT | CASSEYRGADKLFF
NA | TRBD2 | TRBJ2-3 | TRBV19 | TGTGCCAGTAGTGGGATAGCGGGGGGCGCAGATACGCAGTATTTT | CASSGIAGGADTQYF
NA | TRBD2 | TRBJ2-1 | TRBV10-3 | TGTGCCATCAGAAGCGGGGTAGAAGACAATGAGCAGTTCTTC | CAIRSGVEDNEQFF
NA | TRBD2 | TRBJ2-1 | TRBV13 | TGTGCCAGCAGCGACTCGGGACTAGCGGGGGCCACCTACAATGAGCAGTTCTTC | CASSDSGLAGATYNEQFF
NA | NA | TRBJ2-3 | TRBV4-1 | TGCGCCAGCAGCCAAGAGGAGGGGGGGGCGAGGACAGATACGCAGTATTTT | CASSQEEGGARTDTQYF